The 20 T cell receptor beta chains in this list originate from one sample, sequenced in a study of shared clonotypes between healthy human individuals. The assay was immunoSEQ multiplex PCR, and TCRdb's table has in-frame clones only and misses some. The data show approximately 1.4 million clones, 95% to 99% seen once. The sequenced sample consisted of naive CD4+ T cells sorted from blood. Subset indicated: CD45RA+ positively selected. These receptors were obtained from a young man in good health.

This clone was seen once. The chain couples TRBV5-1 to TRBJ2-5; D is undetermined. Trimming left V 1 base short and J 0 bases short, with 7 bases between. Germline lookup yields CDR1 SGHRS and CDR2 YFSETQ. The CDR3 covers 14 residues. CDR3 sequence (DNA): TGCGCCAGCAGCTTGTTTTTTGACCAAGAGACCCAGTACTTC. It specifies CASSLFFDQETQYF.

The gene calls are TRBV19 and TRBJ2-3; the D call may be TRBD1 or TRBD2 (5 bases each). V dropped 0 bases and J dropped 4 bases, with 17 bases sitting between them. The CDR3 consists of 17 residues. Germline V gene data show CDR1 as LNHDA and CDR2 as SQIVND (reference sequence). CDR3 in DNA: TGTGCCAGTAGTATAGATCGGGGCCCAGGGACGGCAGATACGCAGTATTTT. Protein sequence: CASSIDRGPGTADTQYF. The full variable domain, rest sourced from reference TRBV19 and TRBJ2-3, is DGGITQSPKYLFRKEGQNVTLSCEQNLNHDAMYWYRQDPGQGLRLIYYSQIVNDFQKGDIAEGYSVSREKKESFPLTVTSAQKNPTAFYLCASSIDRGPGTADTQYFGPGTRLTVL.

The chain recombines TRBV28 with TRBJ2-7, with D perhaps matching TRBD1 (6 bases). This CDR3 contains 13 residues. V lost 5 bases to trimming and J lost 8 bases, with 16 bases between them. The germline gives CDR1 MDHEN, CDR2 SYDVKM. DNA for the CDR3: TGTGCCAGCAGTCTACCCACAGGGATAAAGCAGTACTTC. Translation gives CASSLPTGIKQYF.

The CDR3 sequence is CASSSWLLAGSSSYNEQFF. CDR3 sequence (DNA): TGCGCCAGCAGCTCCTGGTTGCTAGCGGGCTCCAGCTCCTACAATGAGCAGTTCTTC. This chain joins TRBV5-1 and TRBJ2-1; 8 bases map to TRBD2. V trimming: 3 bases; J trimming: 0 bases; junction bases outside the gene matches: 14. Germline assignment: CDR1 SGHRS and CDR2 YFSETQ. The CDR3 totals 19 residues.

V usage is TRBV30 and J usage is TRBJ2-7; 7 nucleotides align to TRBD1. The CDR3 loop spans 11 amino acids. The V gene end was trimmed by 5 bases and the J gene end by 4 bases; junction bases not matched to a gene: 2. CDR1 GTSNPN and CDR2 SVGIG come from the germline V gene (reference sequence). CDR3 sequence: CAWDRVYEQYF. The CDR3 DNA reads TGTGCCTGGGACAGGGTGTACGAGCAGTACTTC.

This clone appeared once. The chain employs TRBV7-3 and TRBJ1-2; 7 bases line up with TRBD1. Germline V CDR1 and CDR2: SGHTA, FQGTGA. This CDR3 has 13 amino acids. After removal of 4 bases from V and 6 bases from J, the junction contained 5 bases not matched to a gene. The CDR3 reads CASSSTGYDGYTF. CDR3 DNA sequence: TGTGCCAGCAGCTCGACAGGGTACGATGGCTACACCTTC.

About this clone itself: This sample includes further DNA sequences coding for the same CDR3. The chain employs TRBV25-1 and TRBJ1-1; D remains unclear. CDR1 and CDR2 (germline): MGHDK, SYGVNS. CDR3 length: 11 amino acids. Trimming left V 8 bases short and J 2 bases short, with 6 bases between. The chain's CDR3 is CASRENTEAFF. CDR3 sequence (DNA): TGTGCCAGCCGCGAAAACACTGAAGCTTTCTTT.

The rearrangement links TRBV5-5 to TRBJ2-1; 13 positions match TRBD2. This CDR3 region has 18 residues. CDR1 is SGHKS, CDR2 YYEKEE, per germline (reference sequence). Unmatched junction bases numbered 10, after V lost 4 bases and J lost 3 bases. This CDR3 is CASSRQGLAGAGYNEQFF. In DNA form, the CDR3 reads TGTGCCAGCAGCCGACAAGGACTAGCGGGAGCTGGCTACAATGAGCAGTTCTTC.

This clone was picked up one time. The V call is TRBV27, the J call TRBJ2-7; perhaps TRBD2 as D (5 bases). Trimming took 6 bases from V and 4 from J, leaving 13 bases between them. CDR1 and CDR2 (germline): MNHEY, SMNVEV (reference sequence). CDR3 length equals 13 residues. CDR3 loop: CASRRADEYEQYF. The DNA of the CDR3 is TGTGCCAGCAGGCGGGCGGACGAATACGAGCAGTACTTC.

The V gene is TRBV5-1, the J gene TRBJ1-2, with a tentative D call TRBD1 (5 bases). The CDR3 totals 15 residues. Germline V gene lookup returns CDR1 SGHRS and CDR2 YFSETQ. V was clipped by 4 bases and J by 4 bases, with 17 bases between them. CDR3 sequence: CASSPMMGVGYGYTF. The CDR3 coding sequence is TGCGCCAGCAGCCCGATGATGGGGGTCGGCTATGGCTACACCTTC.

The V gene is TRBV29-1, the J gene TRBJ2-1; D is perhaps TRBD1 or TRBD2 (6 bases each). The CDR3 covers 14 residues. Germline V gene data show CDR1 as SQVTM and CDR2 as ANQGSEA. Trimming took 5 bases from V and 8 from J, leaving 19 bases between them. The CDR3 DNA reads TGCAGCGTTTCCAAACAGGGTAGGGGGGATGAGCAGTTCTTC. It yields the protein CSVSKQGRGDEQFF.

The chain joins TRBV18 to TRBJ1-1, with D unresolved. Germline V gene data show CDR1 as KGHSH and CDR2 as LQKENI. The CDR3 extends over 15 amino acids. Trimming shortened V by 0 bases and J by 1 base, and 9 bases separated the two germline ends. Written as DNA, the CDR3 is TGTGCCAGCTCACCACCGACACCCGAGAACACTGAAGCTTTCTTT. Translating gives CASSPPTPENTEAFF.

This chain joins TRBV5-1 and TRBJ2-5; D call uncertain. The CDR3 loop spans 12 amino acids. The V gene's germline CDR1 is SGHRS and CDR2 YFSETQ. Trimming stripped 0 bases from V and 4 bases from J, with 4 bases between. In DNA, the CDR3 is TGCGCCAGCAGCTTGGACGTAGAGACCCAGTACTTC. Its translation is CASSLDVETQYF.

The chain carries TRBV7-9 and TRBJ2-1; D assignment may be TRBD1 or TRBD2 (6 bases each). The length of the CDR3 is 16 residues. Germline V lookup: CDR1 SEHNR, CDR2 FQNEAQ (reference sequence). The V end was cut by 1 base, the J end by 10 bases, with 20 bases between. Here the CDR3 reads CASSLEAGDFRLEQFF. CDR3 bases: TGTGCCAGCAGCTTAGAGGCAGGGGACTTCCGGCTGGAGCAGTTCTTC.

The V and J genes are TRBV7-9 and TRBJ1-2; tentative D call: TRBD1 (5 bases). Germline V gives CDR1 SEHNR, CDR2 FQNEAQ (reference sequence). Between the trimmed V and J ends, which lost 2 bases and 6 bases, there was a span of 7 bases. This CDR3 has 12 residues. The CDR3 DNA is TGTGCCAGCAGCTTAAAGACAGATGGCTACACCTTC. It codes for CASSLKTDGYTF. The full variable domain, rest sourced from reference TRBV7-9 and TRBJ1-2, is DTGVSQNPRHKITKRGQNVTFRCDPISEHNRLYWYRQTLGQGPEFLTYFQNEAQLEKSRLLSDRFSAERPKGSFSTLEIQRTEQGDSAMYLCASSLKTDGYTFGSGTRLTVV.

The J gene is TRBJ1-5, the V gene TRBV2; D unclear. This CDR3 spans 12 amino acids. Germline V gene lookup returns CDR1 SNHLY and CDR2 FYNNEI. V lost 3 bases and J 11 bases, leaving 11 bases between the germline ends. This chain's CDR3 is CASSDAGGAQHF. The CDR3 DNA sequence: TGTGCCAGCAGTGACGCGGGCGGAGCCCAGCATTTT.

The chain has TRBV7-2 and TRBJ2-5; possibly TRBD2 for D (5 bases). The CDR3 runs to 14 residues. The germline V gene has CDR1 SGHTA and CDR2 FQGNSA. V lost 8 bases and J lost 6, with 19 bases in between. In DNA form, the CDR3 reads TGTGCCAGCCTGGCGGGCCGTACGACGAAGACCCAGTACTTC. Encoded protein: CASLAGRTTKTQYF.

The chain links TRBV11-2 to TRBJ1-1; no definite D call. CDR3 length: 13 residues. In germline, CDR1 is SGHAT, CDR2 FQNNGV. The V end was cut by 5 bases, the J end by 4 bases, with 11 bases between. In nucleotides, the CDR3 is TGTGCCAGCAGCCCCAACGGGTTCACTGAAGCTTTCTTT. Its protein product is CASSPNGFTEAFF. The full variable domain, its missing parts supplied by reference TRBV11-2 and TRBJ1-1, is EAGVAQSPRYKIIEKRQSVAFWCNPISGHATLYWYQQILGQGPKLLIQFQNNGVVDDSQLPKDRFSAERLKGVDSTLKIQPAKLEDSAVYLCASSPNGFTEAFFGQGTRLTVV.

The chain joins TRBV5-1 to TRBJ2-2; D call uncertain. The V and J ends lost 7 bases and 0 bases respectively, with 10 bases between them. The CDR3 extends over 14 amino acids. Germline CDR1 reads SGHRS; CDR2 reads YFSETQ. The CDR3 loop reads CASAVLANTGELFF. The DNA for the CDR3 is TGCGCCAGCGCTGTTCTGGCGAACACCGGGGAGCTGTTTTTT.

The CDR3 DNA follows: TGCGCCAGCAGCCACCTTTGGGGCTCTGGGGCCAACGTCCTGACTTTC. This sequence encodes CASSHLWGSGANVLTF. J is TRBJ2-6 and V is TRBV4-1; no clear D. The CDR3 consists of 16 residues. Deletions cut 3 bases from V and 0 bases from J, with 9 bases between. Germline V gives CDR1 MGHRA, CDR2 YSYEKL.